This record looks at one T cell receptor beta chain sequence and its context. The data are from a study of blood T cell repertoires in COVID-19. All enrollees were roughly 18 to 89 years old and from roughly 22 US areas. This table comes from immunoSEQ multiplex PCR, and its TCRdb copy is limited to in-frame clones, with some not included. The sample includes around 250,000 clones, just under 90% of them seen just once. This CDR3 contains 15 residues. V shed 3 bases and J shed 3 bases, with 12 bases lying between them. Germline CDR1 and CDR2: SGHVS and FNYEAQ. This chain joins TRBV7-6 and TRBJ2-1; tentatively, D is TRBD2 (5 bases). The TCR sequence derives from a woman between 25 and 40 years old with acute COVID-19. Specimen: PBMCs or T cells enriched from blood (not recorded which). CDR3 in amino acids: CASSLSSGGYNEQFF. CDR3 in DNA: TGTGCCAGCAGCTTGTCCAGCGGAGGCTACAATGAGCAGTTCTTC.